This T cell receptor (beta chain) was observed in a study of OX40 agonist ivuxolimab in advanced cancers. There are 15 residues in the CDR3. Losses at the gene ends were 2 bases for V and 5 bases for J; bases not matched to a gene: 2. From germline, CDR1 is SEHNR and CDR2 FQNEAQ (reference sequence). Worth noting for this clone: Its antigen remains unknown.

Study-wide results and caveats: People who partly responded at 0.1-3.0 mg/kg had some of the least clonal expansion seen.

The table came from immunoSEQ multiplex PCR; TCRdb's copy has only in-frame clones and leaves some out. The sample contains 55,000 to 90,000 clones, 88% of which appear only once. The chain carries TRBV7-9 and TRBJ2-5; 13 positions match TRBD2. The sequenced sample was CD4+ or CD8+ T cells sorted from blood, obtained in a trial of the OX40 agonist ivuxolimab. The source is an adult with an advanced solid tumor such as melanoma, head and neck, liver or kidney cancer. The CDR3 region is CASSLLLAGGETQYF. The CDR3 DNA reads TGTGCCAGCAGCTTATTACTAGCGGGAGGGGAGACCCAGTACTTC.